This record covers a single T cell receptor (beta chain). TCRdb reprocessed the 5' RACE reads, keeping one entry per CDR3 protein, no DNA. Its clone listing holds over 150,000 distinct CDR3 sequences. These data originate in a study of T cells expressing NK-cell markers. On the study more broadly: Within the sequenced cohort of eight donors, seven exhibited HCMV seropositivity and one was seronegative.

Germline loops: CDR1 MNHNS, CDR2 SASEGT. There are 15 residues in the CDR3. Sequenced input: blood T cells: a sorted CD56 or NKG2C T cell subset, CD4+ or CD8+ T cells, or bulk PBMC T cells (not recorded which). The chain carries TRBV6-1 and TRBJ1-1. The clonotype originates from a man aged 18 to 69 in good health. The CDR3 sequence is CASSEWSFMNTEAFF.